This T cell receptor beta chain was sequenced for a study of OX40 agonist ivuxolimab in advanced cancers. Findings of the study overall: Low normalized clonal expansion also occurred in some nonresponding patients. The authors did not determine the antigen specificity of the expanded peripheral T cells. More expanded clones were seen, on average, in CD8+ T cells than in CD4+. CD4+ and CD8+ T cells in blood underwent clonal expansion by week 6 at 0.1 to 3.0 mg/kg.

Some clones are missing from TCRdb's copy, which holds only in-frame ones; the method was immunoSEQ multiplex PCR. The sample has about 79,000 clones; approximately 91% are singletons. Germline-derived CDR1 and CDR2 are SGHVS and FQNEAQ. CDR3 size: 15 residues. Note on this clone: Its antigen is as yet unknown. One end of the junction varies from germline; a read error may be responsible.

Sample: CD4+ or CD8+ T cells sorted from blood, taken in a trial of the OX40 agonist ivuxolimab. The chain carries TRBV7-8 and TRBJ1-5, with D possibly matching TRBD1 (6 bases). This TCR was recovered from an adult with an advanced solid tumor such as melanoma, head and neck, liver or kidney cancer. CDR3 DNA sequence: TGTGCCAGCAGCTTAGCTTCCGGGGGCAATGAGCCCCAGCATTTT. Protein sequence: CASSLASGGNEPQHF.